These 13 T cell receptor beta chains originate from one sample sequenced in a study of Ad26.COV2.S vaccination and SARS-CoV-2 variants (dated by TCRdb to the early 2020s). The treatment or condition label, as the study defines it: roughly 20 received Ad26.COV2.S at low or high dose, single or two shots; 5 received placebo; per-sample allocation not given. Repertoires of vaccine and placebo recipients were sequenced from samples collected on day 63 after the first injection. Preparation of the library involved the immunoSEQ multiplex PCR assay. Entries here come from immuneACCESS through TCRdb and include only in-frame sequences with V and J called. Some clones fail to appear in such tables; in the studies checked, an unresolved V gene covers under half of the shortfall, and the cause of the remainder is unknown. Across this sample there are 360,000 or so clones, with around nine tenths seen only once. The top ten hold approximately 1.9% of the sample.

Sample: peripheral blood, taken in a trial of Ad26.COV2.S vaccine versus placebo. These receptors were obtained from a person between 18 and 60 years old who received the Ad26.COV2.S COVID-19 vaccine or a placebo.

This clone was seen just once. The gene calls are TRBV19 and TRBJ2-5, with 10 bases aligning to TRBD2. Trimming cost V 1 base and J 5 bases; bases outside gene matches: 7. Germline V gene lookup returns CDR1 LNHDA and CDR2 SQIVND (reference sequence). The CDR3 contains 16 residues. For the CDR3, the DNA is TGTGCCAGTAGTATAGGTGGACTAGCGGCGGGGGAGACCCAGTACTTC. It codes for CASSIGGLAAGETQYF.

The chain couples TRBV18 to TRBJ1-4; tentative D call: TRBD1 (5 bases). The V gene lost 3 bases and the J gene lost 0 bases, with 11 bases spanning the gap. The CDR3 is 16 residues long. Looked up from germline, CDR1 is KGHSH and CDR2 is LQKENI. The CDR3 coding sequence is TGTGCCAGCTCACCTGTCCGGGGCTCAACTAATGAAAAACTGTTTTTT. Its protein product is CASSPVRGSTNEKLFF.

This clone appeared a few times. This sequence joins TRBV28 and TRBJ2-7, with D perhaps matching TRBD2 (7 bases). With 8 bases removed from V and 3 bases from J, the gap between germline ends came to 20 bases. Germline assignment: CDR1 MDHEN and CDR2 SYDVKM. This CDR3 spans 15 amino acids. CDR3 region: CASDYRGAGGYEQYF. CDR3 bases: TGTGCCAGCGACTACCGGGGGGCAGGCGGCTACGAGCAGTACTTC.

V and J are TRBV19 and TRBJ2-2; D gene ambiguous. From germline, CDR1 is LNHDA and CDR2 SQIVND (reference sequence). Trimming took 2 bases from V and 0 from J, leaving 7 bases between them. The CDR3 consists of 15 residues. The CDR3 sequence is CASSIYSTNTGELFF. CDR3 sequence (DNA): TGTGCCAGTAGTATATATTCGACGAACACCGGGGAGCTGTTTTTT.

The chain combines TRBV18 with TRBJ1-1; possible D gene TRBD1, 5 bases. The CDR3 runs 15 residues. Per germline, CDR1 KGHSH and CDR2 LQKENI. The V end lost 2 bases, the J end lost 1 base, and 11 bases lay between the germline ends. The CDR3 sequence: CASSPKKGQNTEAFF. The CDR3 region has the DNA TGTGCCAGCTCACCAAAAAAGGGGCAGAACACTGAAGCTTTCTTT.

V and J are TRBV5-1 and TRBJ2-6, with D possibly being TRBD1 (5 bases). With 0 bases removed from V and 4 bases from J, the gap between germline ends came to 8 bases. Per the germline V gene, CDR1 is SGHRS and CDR2 is YFSETQ. The CDR3 runs to 15 residues. DNA of the CDR3: TGCGCCAGCAGCTTGGTAGGGGCCGGGGCCAACGTCCTGACTTTC. Its protein is CASSLVGAGANVLTF.

The rearrangement joins TRBV29-1 to TRBJ2-2; D possibly uses TRBD1 or TRBD2 (6 bases each). From germline, CDR1 is SQVTM and CDR2 ANQGSEA. This CDR3 has 15 residues. The V end was cut by 6 bases, the J end by 6 bases, with 20 bases between. The CDR3 region is CSVVLARKGAGELFF. CDR3 sequence (DNA): TGCAGCGTCGTTCTAGCGCGAAAGGGGGCCGGGGAGCTGTTTTTT.

Note on this clone: This sample includes further DNA sequences coding for the same CDR3. V and J are TRBV28 and TRBJ1-2, with D possibly matching TRBD1 (6 bases). The CDR3 spans 12 residues. V lost 3 bases, J lost 8 bases, and 10 bases lay in between. The germline gives CDR1 MDHEN, CDR2 SYDVKM. The CDR3 sequence: CASSFRGSGYTF. The CDR3 DNA reads as TGTGCCAGCAGTTTCAGGGGTTCCGGCTACACCTTC.

The rearrangement uses TRBV4-1 and TRBJ1-5; TRBD1 matches at 9 bases. This CDR3 region has 16 residues. Germline CDR1 reads MGHRA; CDR2 reads YSYEKL. V gave up 0 bases and J gave up 7 bases; unmatched junction bases: 7. The CDR3 is CASSQDLGQGLQPQHF. The CDR3 DNA is TGCGCCAGCAGCCAAGACCTGGGACAGGGACTCCAGCCCCAGCATTTT.

This chain uses TRBV3-1 (or the pseudogene TRBV3-2) with TRBJ2-4, with D perhaps matching TRBD2 (6 bases). Germline lookup yields CDR1 LGHDT and CDR2 YNNKEL (reference sequence). CDR3 length: 16 amino acids. Trimming stripped 1 base from V and 11 bases from J, with 21 bases between. CDR3 bases: TGTGCCAGCAGCCAAGGACGCTTGGTTCAGGGAGGTTTTCAGTACTTC. This translates into CASSQGRLVQGGFQYF.

Points on this clone: A read error may account for a junction end that differs from germline. The V and J genes are TRBV19 and TRBJ1-4; TRBD1 is a possible D gene (6 bases). Germline lookup yields CDR1 LNHDA and CDR2 SQIVND (reference sequence). This CDR3 contains 16 residues. DNA for the CDR3: TGTGCCACTAGTCCCCGCAGGGGCACAACTAATGAAAAACTGTTTTTT. This gives the protein CATSPRRGTTNEKLFF.

V is TRBV5-4 and J is TRBJ2-1; D is perhaps TRBD2 (6 bases). This CDR3 comprises 14 residues. Trimming removed 2 bases from V and 3 bases from J, with 9 bases in between. The germline V gene has CDR1 SGHNT and CDR2 YYREEE (reference sequence). The CDR3 bases are TGTGCCAGCAGCTTCGGGGGAAGCTACAATGAGCAGTTCTTC. This sequence encodes CASSFGGSYNEQFF.

The CDR3 DNA is TGTGCCAGCAGCCCATCTAGCGGACCCTCCTACAATGAGCAGTTCTTC. Its protein is CASSPSSGPSYNEQFF. V is TRBV11-2 and J is TRBJ2-1, with 7 bases that match TRBD2. V shed 5 bases and J 0 bases; nucleotides not matched to a gene: 7. Germline-derived CDR1 and CDR2 are SGHAT and FQNNGV. The CDR3 has 16 amino acids.